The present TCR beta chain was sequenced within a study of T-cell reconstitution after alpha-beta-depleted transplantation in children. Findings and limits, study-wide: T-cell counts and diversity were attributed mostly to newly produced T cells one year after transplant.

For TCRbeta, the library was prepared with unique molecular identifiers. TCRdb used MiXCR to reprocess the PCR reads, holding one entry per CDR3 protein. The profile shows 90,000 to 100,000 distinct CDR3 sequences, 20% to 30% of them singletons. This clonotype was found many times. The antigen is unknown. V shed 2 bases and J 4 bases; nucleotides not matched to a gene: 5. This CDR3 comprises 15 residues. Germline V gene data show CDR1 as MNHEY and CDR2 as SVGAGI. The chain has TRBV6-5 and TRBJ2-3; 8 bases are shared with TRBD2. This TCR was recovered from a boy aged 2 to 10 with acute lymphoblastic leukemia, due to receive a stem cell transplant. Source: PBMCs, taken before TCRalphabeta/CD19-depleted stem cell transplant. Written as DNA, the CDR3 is TGTGCCAGCAGTTACACTAGCGGAGGGGCAGATACGCAGTATTTT. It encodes CASSYTSGGADTQYF.